This T cell receptor (beta chain) was profiled in a study of molecular identifiers for immune sequencing clone quantification. Study results and limitations: Over 97% of CMV-specific effector molecules, but under 1% of naive ones, were in clones above 20 copies.

Libraries of bulk TCR were made by previously described methods (with listed TCR primers). Each CDR3 protein gets one entry after TCRdb re-called the PCR reads with MiXCR. The sample has about 330,000 distinct CDR3 sequences; over 20% are singletons. Germline V gene data show CDR1 as SGHTA and CDR2 as FQGNSA. CDR3 length: 11 residues. V lost 5 bases, J lost 8 bases, and 9 bases lay in between. A word on this clonotype: Its target is not known. This sequence may be a read error, since a much larger clone differs from it by one base.

Each library that profiled naive CD8 cells came from 20,000 to 1,000,000 sorted cells with 10%, 30% or 50% RNA. What was sequenced was naive CD8+ T cells from blood, with Jurkat cell RNA spiked in. Subset: FACS-sorted CD8+CD4-CCR7+CD45RA+ naive T cells. The TCR was taken from a human donor in good health. Some libraries in this study had Jurkat cell RNA spiked in. J is TRBJ1-2 and V is TRBV7-2; D is unresolved. The CDR3 reads CASSTVQGYTF. CDR3 DNA: TGTGCCAGCAGCACCGTGCAAGGCTACACCTTC. The whole variable domain, remainder taken from reference TRBV7-2 and TRBJ1-2, is GAGVSQSPSNKVTEKGKDVELRCDPISGHTALYWYRQSLGQGLEFLIYFQGNSAPDKSGLPSDRFSAERTGGSVSTLTIQRTQQEDSAVYLCASSTVQGYTFGSGTRLTVV.